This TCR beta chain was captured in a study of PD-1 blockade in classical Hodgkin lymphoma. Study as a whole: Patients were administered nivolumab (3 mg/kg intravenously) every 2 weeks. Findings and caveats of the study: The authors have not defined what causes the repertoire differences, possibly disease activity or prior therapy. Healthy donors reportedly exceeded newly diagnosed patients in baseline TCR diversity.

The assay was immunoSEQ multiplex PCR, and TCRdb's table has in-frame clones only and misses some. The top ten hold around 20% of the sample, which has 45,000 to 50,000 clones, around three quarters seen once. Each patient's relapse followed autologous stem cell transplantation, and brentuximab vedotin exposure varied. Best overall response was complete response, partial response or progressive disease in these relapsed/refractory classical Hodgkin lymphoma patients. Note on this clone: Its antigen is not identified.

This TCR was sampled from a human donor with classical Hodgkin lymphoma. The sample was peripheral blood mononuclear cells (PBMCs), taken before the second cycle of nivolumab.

CDR3 residues: CASSRRPRGSTNEKLFF. In DNA, the CDR3 is TGTGCCAGTAGCCGCCGACCCAGGGGGTCCACTAATGAAAAACTGTTTTTT. This chain uses TRBV19 with TRBJ1-4; TRBD1 matches at 7 bases. This CDR3 is built from 17 residues. Germline V lookup: CDR1 LNHDA, CDR2 SQIVND (reference sequence). The V segment lost 6 bases and the J segment 2 bases; nucleotides outside the gene matches: 12.